The sequence of this T cell receptor (beta chain) was determined in a study of shared clonotypes between healthy human individuals. Germline CDR1 and CDR2: MNHNS and SASEGT. V was shortened by 6 bases and J by 0 bases, with 9 bases between the two germline ends. The CDR3 totals 14 residues. TCRdb's table, derived via immunoSEQ multiplex PCR, lists solely in-frame clones and lacks some. The sample contains approximately 500,000 clones, 70% to 85% of which appear only once. Recent acute infections and vaccinations were absent in the healthy HIV-negative adult donors. This clone was picked up a small number of times. Its antigen is unidentified. General study findings and limits: What limited the represented genetic and exposure-history diversity was the small number of donors.

Specimen: PBMCs. The sequence was collected from a woman aged 40 to 50 in good health. Some clones in this sample may be carry-over from other donors' samples. The chain uses TRBV6-1 and TRBJ1-5; D is undetermined. The CDR3 protein is CASSPMYSNQPQHF. The CDR3 DNA is TGTGCCAGCAGCCCCATGTATAGCAATCAGCCCCAGCATTTT.